The 18 T cell receptor beta chains in this list originate from one sample, sequenced in a study of T cells in Graves' hyperthyroidism and ophthalmopathy. Researchers amplified the TCR beta CDR3 regions from RNA transcripts. The TCR CDR3 was amplified in a first-round RT-PCR using the HTBI primer set. TCRdb independently ran MiXCR on the multiplex PCR reads; one entry per CDR3 protein. This sample has just over 550,000 distinct CDR3 sequences, with around 42% found just once. The specimen sequenced was peripheral blood or thyroid tissue (not recorded which). Receptors were obtained from a woman younger than 30 with Graves' hyperthyroidism.

This clonotype was counted a few times. The rearrangement uses TRBV7-2 and TRBJ2-5; 7 bases align to TRBD2. V lost 3 bases and J lost 5; bases outside the gene matches: 3. Germline assignment: CDR1 SGHTA and CDR2 FQGNSA. The CDR3 is 13 residues long. This CDR3 is CASSFWRGETQYF. The CDR3 DNA sequence: TGTGCCAGCAGCTTTTGGCGGGGGGAGACCCAGTACTTC.

About this clonotype itself: The CDR3 ends on some other residue instead of the conserved phenylalanine or tryptophan, so this is likely a read error. The chain uses TRBV9 and TRBJ2-2; D is ambiguous. The germline gives CDR1 SGDLS, CDR2 YYNGEE. The V and J ends lost 0 bases and 6 bases respectively, with 9 bases between them. CDR3 size: 14 residues. The CDR3 protein is CASSVAGGPGELFS. The CDR3, as DNA: TGTGCCAGCAGCGTAGCGGGCGGACCCGGGGAGCTGTTTTCT.

About this clonotype itself: One junction end does not reproduce the germline sequence, and a read error may be involved. The rearrangement joins TRBV7-2 to TRBJ2-5; perhaps TRBD2 as D (6 bases). The CDR3 totals 14 residues. Germline CDR1 SGHTA, CDR2 FQGNSA. CDR3: CASSQEAGTWTQYF. CDR3 in DNA: TGCGCCAGCAGCCAAGAGGCGGGGACCTGGACCCAGTACTTC.

V usage is TRBV19 and J usage is TRBJ2-2; 12 positions match TRBD2. The ends lost 9 bases at V and 8 bases at J; junction bases unmatched: 4. This CDR3 contains 13 residues. Germline V gives CDR1 LNHDA, CDR2 SQIVND (reference sequence). This CDR3 reads CASRLAGVGELFF. For the CDR3, the DNA is TGTGCCAGCAGACTAGCGGGAGTTGGGGAGCTGTTTTTT.

This clonotype showed up just a few times. One end of the junction varies from germline; a read error may be responsible. The chain has TRBV20-1 and TRBJ1-5; TRBD1 matches at 9 bases. The CDR3 spans 16 residues. The germline V gene has CDR1 DFQATT and CDR2 SNEGSKA (reference sequence). The CDR3 DNA is TGCAGTGCTAGCTTATACGGGACAGGGAGCAGTCAGCCCCAGCATTTT. Protein sequence: CSASLYGTGSSQPQHF.

This chain joins TRBV15 and TRBJ1-6; D remains ambiguous. V was cut by 5 bases and J by 5 bases, with 13 bases left in between. The CDR3 extends over 15 amino acids. Germline V CDR1 and CDR2: LNHNV, YYDKDF (reference sequence). The DNA of the CDR3 is TGTGCCACCAGCTCTGACCGGGAGCATAATTCACCCCTCCACTTT. Protein: CATSSDREHNSPLHF.

A note on this clonotype: One end of the junction varies from germline; a read error may be responsible. The chain recombines TRBV12-3 or TRBV12-4 with TRBJ2-7; 7 positions match TRBD1. CDR3 length: 12 residues. The CDR3 reads CASSFRTGAGMF. CDR3 DNA sequence: TGTGCCAGCAGTTTCCGCACAGGGGCAGGAATGTTC.

This clonotype was observed many times. The genes are TRBV10-3 and TRBJ1-2; 7 bases fit TRBD1. The junction had 8 bases not matched to a gene; V was cut back by 6 bases and J by 4 bases. CDR3 size: 14 residues. The germline V gene encodes CDR1 ENHRY and CDR2 SYGVKD. In DNA, the CDR3 is TGTGCCATCAGCACCACAGGGGTACGCTATGGCTACACCTTC. Protein product: CAISTTGVRYGYTF.

A word on this clonotype: One junction end disagrees with the germline gene, perhaps due to a read error. The V call is TRBV10-3, the J call TRBJ2-7; D may be TRBD1 (5 bases). The length of the CDR3 is 15 residues. CDR1 is ENHRY and CDR2 is SYGVKD in the germline V gene. CDR3 loop: CASSEIRVLSYEQYF. CDR3 DNA sequence: TGTGCCAGCAGTGAAATCAGGGTTCTATCCTACGAGCAGTACTTC.

This clonotype was detected ten times or more. The chain joins TRBV12-3 or TRBV12-4 to TRBJ1-6; D is perhaps TRBD1 (5 bases). V was clipped by 3 bases and J by 14 bases, with 17 bases between them. The CDR3 has 14 residues. The CDR3 DNA reads TGTGCCAGCAGTTTCGACGACCAAGGGGCGACCCTCCACTTT. Encoded protein: CASSFDDQGATLHF.

This clonotype has a handful of counts. The chain combines TRBV7-2 with TRBJ1-2, with D maybe TRBD1 (6 bases). CDR1 is SGHTA, CDR2 FQGNSA, per germline. The V gene lost 5 bases and the J gene lost 7 bases, with 14 bases spanning the gap. The CDR3 is 13 amino acids. The CDR3 DNA sequence: TGTGCCAGCAGCGTTAACAGGGCCGGTGGCTACACCTTC. Its translation: CASSVNRAGGYTF.

This clonotype was counted ten times or more. The chain uses TRBV7-9 and TRBJ2-5; 10 bases match TRBD1. The CDR3 is 16 residues long. With 1 base clipped from V and 5 bases from J, the junction kept 7 bases outside the gene matches. The V gene's germline CDR1 is SEHNR and CDR2 FQNEAQ (reference sequence). The CDR3 DNA sequence: TGTGCCAGCAGCTTAGGGCGGGACAGGGGAGAGGAGACCCAGTACTTC. Encoded protein: CASSLGRDRGEETQYF.

This clonotype was observed many times. This chain connects TRBV24-1 to TRBJ1-2, with 10 bases lining up with TRBD1. Germline CDR1 KGHDR, CDR2 SFDVKD. The CDR3 extends over 13 amino acids. J was trimmed by 7 bases and V by 4 bases; bases with no gene match: 2. In DNA form, the CDR3 reads TGTGCCACCAGTGAGACAGGGGGCTTTGGCTACACCTTC. Residues: CATSETGGFGYTF.

Of note for this clonotype: A read error may explain this, as a much larger clone is one base away. The rearrangement uses TRBV11-2 and TRBJ1-3; weak D call: TRBD1 (5 bases). Germline V lookup: CDR1 SGHAT, CDR2 FQNNGV. CDR3 length: 14 residues. The CDR3 sequence is CASSLSDSGNTTYF. The DNA of the CDR3 is TGTGCCAGCAGCTTAAGTGACAGCGGAAACACCACATATTTT.

The CDR3 nucleotides are TGTGCCAGCAGCTTAGGGTCTACCCCTAACTATGGCTACACCTTC. It yields the protein CASSLGSTPNYGYTF. The genes are TRBV7-2 and TRBJ1-2, with D hard to call. CDR3 length: 15 amino acids. Germline assignment: CDR1 SGHTA and CDR2 FQGNSA. Trimming took 1 base from V and 0 from J, leaving 9 bases between them.

This clonotype was seen only a few times. The chain links TRBV12-3 or TRBV12-4 to TRBJ2-2; D is undetermined. The CDR3 contains 12 residues. V was shortened by 6 bases and J by 9 bases, with 11 bases between the two germline ends. The CDR3 here is CASRPPLRELFF. As DNA, the CDR3 is TGTGCCAGCAGACCCCCTCTGAGGGAGCTGTTTTTT.

The sample holds a few counts of this clonotype. This sequence joins TRBV7-9 and TRBJ2-5; D is perhaps TRBD2 (6 bases). In germline, CDR1 is SEHNR, CDR2 FQNEAQ (reference sequence). V was clipped by 1 base and J by 6 bases, with 18 bases between them. This CDR3 comprises 16 residues. The CDR3 reads CASSLDVIRERKTQYF. In DNA, the CDR3 is TGTGCCAGCAGCTTAGACGTGATCCGGGAGAGAAAGACCCAGTACTTC.

This chain joins TRBV2 and TRBJ1-2, with 9 bases fitting TRBD1. CDR3 length: 15 residues. J lost 3 bases, V lost 5 bases, and 7 bases had no gene match. The germline V gene has CDR1 SNHLY and CDR2 FYNNEI. The CDR3, as DNA: TGTGCCAGCAGTAGCAACAGGGGGCAGGACTATGGCTACACCTTC. Translating gives CASSSNRGQDYGYTF.